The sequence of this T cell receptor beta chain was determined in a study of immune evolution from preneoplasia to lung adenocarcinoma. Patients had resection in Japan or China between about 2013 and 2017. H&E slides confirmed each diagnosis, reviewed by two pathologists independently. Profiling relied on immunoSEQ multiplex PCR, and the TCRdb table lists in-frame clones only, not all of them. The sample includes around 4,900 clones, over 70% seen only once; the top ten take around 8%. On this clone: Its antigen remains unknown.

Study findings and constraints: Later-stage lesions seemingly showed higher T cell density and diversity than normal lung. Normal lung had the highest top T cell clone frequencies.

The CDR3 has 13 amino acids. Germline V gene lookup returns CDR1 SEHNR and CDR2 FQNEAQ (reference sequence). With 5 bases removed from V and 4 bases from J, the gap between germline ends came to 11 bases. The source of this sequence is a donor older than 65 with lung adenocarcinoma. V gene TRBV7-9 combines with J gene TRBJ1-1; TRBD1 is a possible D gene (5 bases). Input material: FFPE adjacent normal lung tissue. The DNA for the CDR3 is TGTGCCAGCAGCGCCCCTGGGGGCACTGAAGCTTTCTTT. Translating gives CASSAPGGTEAFF.